This TCR beta chain comes out of a study of T-cell memory formation after mild COVID-19. In the study overall: TCR clusters were largely donor specific. Study-level findings and limits: The appearance of some responding clones in pre-infection memory suggested that cross-reactive memory joined.

The sample holds a few counts of this clonotype. The target antigen is unknown. This CDR3 has 14 amino acids. V lost 6 bases and J 6 bases, leaving 19 bases between the germline ends. Germline assignment: CDR1 DFQATT and CDR2 SNEGSKA (reference sequence). In TCRdb, the 5' RACE reads were re-called with MiXCR into one record per CDR3 protein. The sample comprises around 300,000 distinct CDR3 sequences, roughly an eighth of which are singletons, and around 23% rests with the top ten. This clonotype was sampled from a man younger than 30 who had mild COVID-19 (a few samples of this study predate the infection). Cell type and time point are not known. The specimen was PBMCs or a T cell subset sorted from them (not recorded which). This chain joins TRBV20-1 and TRBJ2-3; D may match TRBD1 or TRBD2 (5 bases each). CDR3 region: CSAPLEGTWDTQYF. CDR3 in DNA: TGCAGTGCGCCGCTCGAGGGGACGTGGGATACGCAGTATTTT.